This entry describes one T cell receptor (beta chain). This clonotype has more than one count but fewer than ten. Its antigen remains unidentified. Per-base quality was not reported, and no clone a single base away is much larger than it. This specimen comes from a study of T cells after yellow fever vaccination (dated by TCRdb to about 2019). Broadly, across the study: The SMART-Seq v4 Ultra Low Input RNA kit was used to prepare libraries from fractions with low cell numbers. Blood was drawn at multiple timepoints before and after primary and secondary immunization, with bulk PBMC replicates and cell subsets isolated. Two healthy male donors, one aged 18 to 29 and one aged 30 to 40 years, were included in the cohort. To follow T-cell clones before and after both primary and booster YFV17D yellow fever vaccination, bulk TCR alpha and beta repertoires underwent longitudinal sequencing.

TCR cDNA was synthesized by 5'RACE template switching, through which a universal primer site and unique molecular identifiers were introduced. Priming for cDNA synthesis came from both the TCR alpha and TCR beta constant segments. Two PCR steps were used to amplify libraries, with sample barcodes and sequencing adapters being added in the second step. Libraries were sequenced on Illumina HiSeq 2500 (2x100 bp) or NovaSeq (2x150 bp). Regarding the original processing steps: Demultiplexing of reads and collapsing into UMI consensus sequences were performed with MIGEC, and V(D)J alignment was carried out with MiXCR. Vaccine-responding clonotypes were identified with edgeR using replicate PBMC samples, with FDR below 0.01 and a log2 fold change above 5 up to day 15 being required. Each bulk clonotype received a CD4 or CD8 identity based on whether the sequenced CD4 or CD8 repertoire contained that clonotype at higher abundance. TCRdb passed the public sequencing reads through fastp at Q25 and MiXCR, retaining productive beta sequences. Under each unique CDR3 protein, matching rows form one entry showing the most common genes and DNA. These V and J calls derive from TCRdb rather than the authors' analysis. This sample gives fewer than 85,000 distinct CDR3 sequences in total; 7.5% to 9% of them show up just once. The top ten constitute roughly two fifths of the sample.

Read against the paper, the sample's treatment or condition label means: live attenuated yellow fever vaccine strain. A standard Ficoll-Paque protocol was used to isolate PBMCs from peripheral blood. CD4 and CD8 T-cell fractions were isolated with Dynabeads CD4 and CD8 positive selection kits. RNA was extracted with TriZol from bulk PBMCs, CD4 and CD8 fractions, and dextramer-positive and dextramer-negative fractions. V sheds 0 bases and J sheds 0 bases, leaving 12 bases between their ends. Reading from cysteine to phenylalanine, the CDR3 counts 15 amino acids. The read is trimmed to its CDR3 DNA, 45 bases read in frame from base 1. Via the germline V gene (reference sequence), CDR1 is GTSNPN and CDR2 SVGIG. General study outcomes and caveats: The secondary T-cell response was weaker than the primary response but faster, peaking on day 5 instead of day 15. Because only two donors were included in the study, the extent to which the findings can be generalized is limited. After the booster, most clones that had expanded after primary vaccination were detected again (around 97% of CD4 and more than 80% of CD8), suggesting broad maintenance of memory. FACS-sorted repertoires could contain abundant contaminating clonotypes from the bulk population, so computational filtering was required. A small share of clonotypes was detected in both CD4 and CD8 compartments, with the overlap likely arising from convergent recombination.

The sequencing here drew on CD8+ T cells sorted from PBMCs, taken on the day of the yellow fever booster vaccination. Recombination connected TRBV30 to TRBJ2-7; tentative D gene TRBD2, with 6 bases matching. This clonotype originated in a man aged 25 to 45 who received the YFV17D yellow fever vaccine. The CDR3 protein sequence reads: CAWSVSGTPSYEQYF. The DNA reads TGTGCCTGGAGTGTATCTGGGACTCCCTCCTACGAGCAGTACTTC.